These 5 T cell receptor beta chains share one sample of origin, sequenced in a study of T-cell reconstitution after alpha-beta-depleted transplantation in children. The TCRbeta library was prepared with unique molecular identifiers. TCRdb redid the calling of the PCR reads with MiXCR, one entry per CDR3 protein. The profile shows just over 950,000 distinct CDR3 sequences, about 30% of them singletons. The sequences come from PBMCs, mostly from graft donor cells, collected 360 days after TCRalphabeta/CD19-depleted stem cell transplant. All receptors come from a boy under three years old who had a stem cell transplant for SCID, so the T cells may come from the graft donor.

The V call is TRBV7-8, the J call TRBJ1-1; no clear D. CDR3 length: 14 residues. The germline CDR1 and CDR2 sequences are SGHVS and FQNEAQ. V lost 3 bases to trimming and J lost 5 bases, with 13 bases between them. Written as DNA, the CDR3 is TGTGCCAGCAGCTTGTGGACCGGATTGACTGAAGCTTTCTTT. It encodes CASSLWTGLTEAFF.

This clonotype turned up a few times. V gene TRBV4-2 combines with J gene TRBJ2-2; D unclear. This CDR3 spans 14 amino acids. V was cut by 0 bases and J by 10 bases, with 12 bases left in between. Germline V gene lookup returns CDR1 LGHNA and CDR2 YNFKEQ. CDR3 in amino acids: CASSQDFNGEELFF. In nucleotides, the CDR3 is TGTGCCAGCAGCCAAGACTTCAATGGGGAGGAGCTGTTTTTT.

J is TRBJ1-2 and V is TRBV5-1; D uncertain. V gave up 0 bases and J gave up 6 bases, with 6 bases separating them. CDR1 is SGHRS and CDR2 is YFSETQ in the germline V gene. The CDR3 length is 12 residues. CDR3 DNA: TGCGCCAGCAGCTTGGCAGTGGATGGCTACACCTTC. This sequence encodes CASSLAVDGYTF.

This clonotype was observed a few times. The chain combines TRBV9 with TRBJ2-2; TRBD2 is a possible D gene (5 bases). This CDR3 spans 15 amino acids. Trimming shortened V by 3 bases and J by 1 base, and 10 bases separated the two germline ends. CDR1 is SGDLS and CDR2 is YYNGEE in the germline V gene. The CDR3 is CASSENGLNTGELFF. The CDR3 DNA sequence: TGTGCCAGCAGCGAGAATGGACTGAACACCGGGGAGCTGTTTTTT.

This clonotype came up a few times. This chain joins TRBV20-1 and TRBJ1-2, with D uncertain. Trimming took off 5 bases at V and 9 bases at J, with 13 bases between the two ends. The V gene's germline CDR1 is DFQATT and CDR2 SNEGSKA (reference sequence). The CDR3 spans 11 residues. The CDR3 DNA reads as TGCAGTGCTGGTCCCACGGGTAGCTACACCTTC. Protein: CSAGPTGSYTF.